These 19 T cell receptor beta chains originate from one sample sequenced in a study of CD8 T cells in ankylosing spondylitis. TCRdb independently ran MiXCR on the 5' RACE reads; one entry per CDR3 protein. The sample contains around 39,000 distinct CDR3 sequences, 8% to 13% of which appear only once. Sample: synovial fluid, either unsorted or a sorted T cell fraction (not recorded which). The source is a male donor with ankylosing spondylitis.

This clonotype showed up many times. The chain recombines TRBV11-2 with TRBJ2-3; D unclear. The CDR3 spans 16 residues. Germline V CDR1 and CDR2: SGHAT, FQNNGV. Trimming cost V 1 base and J 0 bases, with 11 bases left between them. Here the CDR3 DNA reads TGTGCCAGCAGCTTAGGAGCACACCAAAGCACAGATACGCAGTATTTT. Amino acid sequence: CASSLGAHQSTDTQYF.

This clonotype has just a few counts. The chain combines TRBV7-9 with TRBJ2-1; 7 bases line up with TRBD2. Germline CDR1 is SEHNR and CDR2 is FQNEAQ (reference sequence). The CDR3 is 17 amino acids. V shed 5 bases, J shed 1 base, and the junction held 11 bases outside the gene matches. CDR3 sequence (DNA): TGTGCCAGCAGCCCCCCTGAGGGAGGGCCTTCCTACAATGAGCAGTTCTTC. Amino acid sequence: CASSPPEGGPSYNEQFF.

This clonotype was found many times. This chain joins TRBV29-1 and TRBJ1-1; 8 nucleotides line up with TRBD1. Trimming at V came to 7 bases and at J to 0 bases, leaving 19 bases not matched to a gene. Germline lookup yields CDR1 SQVTM and CDR2 ANQGSEA. The CDR3 length is 18 residues. The CDR3 region has the DNA TGCAGCGCTGGGAATTTCCCGGGACAGGAGATAATGAACACTGAAGCTTTCTTT. Protein sequence: CSAGNFPGQEIMNTEAFF.

The CDR3 protein is CASSMWVGTHFNEQFF. The CDR3 DNA is TGTGCCAGTAGTATGTGGGTCGGGACGCACTTCAATGAGCAGTTCTTC. This sequence joins TRBV19 and TRBJ2-1, with D perhaps given as TRBD1 or TRBD2 (5 bases each). Germline V lookup: CDR1 LNHDA, CDR2 SQIVND (reference sequence). The CDR3 runs 16 residues. V was shortened by 3 bases and J by 6 bases, with 18 bases between the two germline ends.

In this sample, this clonotype turned up a few times. The gene calls are TRBV7-3 and TRBJ1-1; D possibly corresponds to TRBD1 (5 bases). Germline lookup yields CDR1 SGHTA and CDR2 FQGTGA. This CDR3 has 14 amino acids. Trimming took 5 bases from V and 1 from J, leaving 11 bases between them. CDR3 region: CASSHQGGNTEAFF. The CDR3 DNA reads as TGTGCCAGCAGCCATCAGGGAGGGAACACTGAAGCTTTCTTT.

This clonotype showed up many times. This chain uses TRBV7-8 with TRBJ2-7, with 9 bases matching TRBD2. After removal of 5 bases from V and 4 bases from J, the junction contained 9 bases not matched to a gene. The CDR3 contains 15 residues. The germline CDR1 and CDR2 sequences are SGHVS and FQNEAQ. The CDR3 bases are TGTGCCAGCAGCCCCACAAGCGGGAGGTATTACGAGCAGTACTTC. Amino acids: CASSPTSGRYYEQYF.

V usage is TRBV5-1 and J usage is TRBJ2-1; 11 nucleotides agree with TRBD2. CDR1 and CDR2 (germline): SGHRS, YFSETQ. V trimming: 1 base; J trimming: 8 bases; junction bases outside the gene matches: 5. The CDR3 loop spans 15 amino acids. The CDR3 sequence: CASSLTSGRVDEQFF. Written as DNA, the CDR3 is TGCGCCAGCAGCTTGACTAGCGGGAGAGTCGATGAGCAGTTCTTC.

This clonotype was recorded at least ten times. The chain is built from TRBV7-8 and TRBJ2-1, with 10 bases identical to TRBD2. V lost 4 bases and J lost 8; bases outside the gene matches: 11. CDR3 length equals 16 residues. Germline lookup yields CDR1 SGHVS and CDR2 FQNEAQ. The CDR3 here is CASSSYSSGSFDEQFF. The CDR3 nucleotides are TGTGCCAGCAGCTCCTACTCTAGCGGGAGTTTTGATGAGCAGTTCTTC.

The gene calls are TRBV12-3 or TRBV12-4 and TRBJ2-7; TRBD2 matches 11 bases. After removal of 6 bases from V and 4 bases from J, the junction contained 8 bases not matched to a gene. CDR3 length: 15 amino acids. The CDR3 sequence is CASRPPGLAEYEQYF. The CDR3 region has the DNA TGTGCCAGCAGACCCCCGGGACTAGCGGAATACGAGCAGTACTTC.

The genes are TRBV24-1 and TRBJ1-2; unclear D gene. Germline CDR1 KGHDR, CDR2 SFDVKD. This CDR3 region has 14 residues. Trimming removed 3 bases at V and 4 bases at J, with 11 bases between. CDR3 sequence: CATSDTETAYGYTF. CDR3 sequence (DNA): TGTGCCACCAGTGATACGGAAACCGCCTATGGCTACACCTTC.

This clonotype was recorded many times. This chain uses TRBV5-1 with TRBJ1-5; 9 bases line up with TRBD1. Trimming took 2 bases from V and 7 from J; bases not matched to a gene: 4. In germline, CDR1 is SGHRS, CDR2 YFSETQ. CDR3 length: 14 residues. The CDR3 region is CASSLGQGSQPQHF. The CDR3 coding sequence is TGCGCCAGCAGCTTAGGACAGGGGAGCCAGCCCCAGCATTTT.

Here the CDR3 DNA reads TGTGCCAGCAGCTTCTACAGGGGGCGCGGAGAGACCCAGTACTTC. Translating it yields CASSFYRGRGETQYF. The chain couples TRBV7-8 to TRBJ2-5, with 9 bases aligning to TRBD1. The CDR3 extends over 15 amino acids. The V and J ends lost 3 bases and 4 bases, in that order; junction bases with no gene match: 6. Germline CDR1 SGHVS, CDR2 FQNEAQ.

This clonotype was seen a few times. V usage is TRBV12-3 or TRBV12-4 and J usage is TRBJ2-7; no firm D call. The CDR3 length is 15 residues. V was clipped by 3 bases and J by 3 bases, with 15 bases between them. CDR3 amino acids: CASSFASLADYEQYF. The CDR3 nucleotides are TGTGCCAGCAGTTTTGCGAGCTTGGCAGACTACGAGCAGTACTTC.

This clonotype was picked up a small number of times. This rearrangement joins TRBV12-3 or TRBV12-4 to TRBJ2-1; 12 nucleotides agree with TRBD2. The ends lost 6 bases at V and 9 bases at J; junction bases unmatched: 12. The CDR3 covers 16 residues. The CDR3 coding sequence is TGTGCCAGCAGACACCCACTAGCGGGAGGAAGTAGTGAGCAGTTCTTC. This codes for CASRHPLAGGSSEQFF.

Many counts were recorded for this clonotype. This chain uses TRBV29-1 with TRBJ2-1; D remains unclear. This CDR3 has 15 residues. Germline V gene sequence: CDR1 SQVTM, CDR2 ANQGSEA. Between the trimmed V and J ends, which lost 1 base and 3 bases, there was a span of 13 bases. The CDR3 sequence: CSVEGPSEGYNEQFF. The CDR3 region has the DNA TGCAGCGTTGAAGGTCCCTCCGAAGGCTACAATGAGCAGTTCTTC.

This clonotype was counted many times. V gene TRBV25-1 combines with J gene TRBJ1-1; D not certain. The length of the CDR3 is 13 residues. Deletions cut 4 bases from V and 0 bases from J, with 6 bases between. Germline CDR1 and CDR2: MGHDK and SYGVNS. The CDR3 nucleotides read TGTGCCAGCAGTGTGGCAGTGAACACTGAAGCTTTCTTT. Translation: CASSVAVNTEAFF. The whole variable domain, filled in from reference TRBV25-1 and TRBJ1-1, reads EADIYQTPRYLVIGTGKKITLECSQTMGHDKMYWYQQDPGMELHLIHYSYGVNSTEKGDLSSESTVSRIRTEHFPLTLESARPSHTSQYLCASSVAVNTEAFFGQGTRLTVV.

This clonotype was recorded at least ten times. The chain has TRBV5-1 and TRBJ2-7, with 9 bases lining up with TRBD1. Germline V CDR1 and CDR2: SGHRS, YFSETQ. There are 15 residues in the CDR3. Germline trimming cut 5 bases from V and 3 bases from J; bases unmatched to any gene: 9. The CDR3 sequence: CASRPPGQGVYEQYF. In DNA form, the CDR3 reads TGCGCCAGCAGACCACCGGGACAGGGCGTCTACGAGCAGTACTTC. The full variable domain, with the rest looked up from reference TRBV5-1 and TRBJ2-7, is KAGVTQTPRYLIKTRGQQVTLSCSPISGHRSVSWYQQTPGQGLQFLFEYFSETQRNKGNFPGRFSGRQFSNSRSEMNVSTLELGDSALYLCASRPPGQGVYEQYFGPGTRLTVT.

This clonotype was picked up a small number of times. The chain employs TRBV29-1 and TRBJ2-3; D is tentatively TRBD1 or TRBD2 (5 bases each). The ends were cut back, 4 bases at V and 5 bases at J, with 31 bases in the middle. The CDR3 spans 19 residues. Germline V lookup: CDR1 SQVTM, CDR2 ANQGSEA. As DNA, the CDR3 is TGCAGCGTTGTGGTAGGAAGGGGCTTGGGGAGCGCCCGGCAAGATACGCAGTATTTT. It codes for CSVVVGRGLGSARQDTQYF.

The rearrangement joins TRBV4-3 to TRBJ2-1, with 9 bases matching TRBD2. The junction had 10 bases not matched to a gene; V was cut back by 2 bases and J by 8 bases. CDR3 length: 16 residues. Per the germline V gene, CDR1 is LGHNA and CDR2 is YSLEER. Here the CDR3 reads CASSQRFAGGIDEQFF. The CDR3 region has the DNA TGCGCCAGCAGCCAAAGGTTCGCGGGAGGGATCGATGAGCAGTTCTTC.